This T cell receptor (beta chain) was retrieved from a study of radiation and T cells in renal cell carcinoma. Study overall: Nephrectomy followed 15 Gy stereotactic body radiation by 4 weeks.

Comment on this clone: The antigen remains undetermined.

Noted time point: baseline pretreatment blood. Treatment reported: 15 Gy SBRT to primary tumor, nephrectomy 4 weeks later. Serial blood draws occurred at baseline and 2 and 4 weeks post-SBRT. The tumor was a clear cell renal cell carcinoma. Clones were sequenced by immunoSEQ multiplex PCR, and TCRdb holds only the in-frame ones, with some missing. The sample holds about 95,000 clones; less than 90% are singletons and the top ten take about 7.9%. Findings and caveats of the study: From baseline, blood top tumor clonotypes peaked at 2 weeks post-radiation.

The germline CDR1 and CDR2 sequences are SGDLS and YYNGEE. The CDR3 runs to 13 residues. Trimming cost V 0 bases and J 5 bases, with 6 bases left between them. The sample consisted of blood, taken from a patient whose treatment included radiotherapy and nephrectomy. The clonotype comes from a man between 45 and 60 years old with renal cell carcinoma. V and J are TRBV9 and TRBJ1-5; D ambiguous. The CDR3 loop reads CASSVDVYQPQHF. In DNA, the CDR3 is TGTGCCAGCAGCGTAGATGTATATCAGCCCCAGCATTTT.